This is a list of T cell receptor beta chains from one sample in a study of radiotherapy plus CTLA-4 blockade in lung cancer. Profiling relied on immunoSEQ multiplex PCR, and the TCRdb table lists in-frame clones only, not all of them. Of roughly 110,000 clones listed, 81% are singletons. Sequencing used peripheral blood, obtained from a patient treated with radiotherapy plus ipilimumab. Receptor source: a human donor with non-small cell lung cancer that progressed on radiotherapy plus ipilimumab. Some clones in this sample may be carry-over from other donors' samples. Both conserved end residues are part of each CDR3. Each record gives: J gene, D gene, V gene, clone size, CDR3 DNA, CDR3 protein. D genes are given only for firm matches. The size field is filled for only some rows; it gives once, few, many or a size class.

j_gene: TRBJ2-7; d_gene: TRBD2; v_gene: TRBV11-2; abundance: few; CDR3nt: TGTGCCAGCAGTAAAGAGGGGACTAGCGTCTACGAGCAGTACTTC; CDR3aa: CASSKEGTSVYEQYF
j_gene: TRBJ2-5; d_gene: NA; v_gene: TRBV10-3; abundance: NA; CDR3nt: TGTGCCACCAGAGGACAGATACCCCAAGAGACCCAGTACTTC; CDR3aa: CATRGQIPQETQYF
j_gene: TRBJ2-3; d_gene: TRBD2; v_gene: TRBV6-6; abundance: few; CDR3nt: TGTGCCACTCAGCGCGGGGGGAGCACAGATACGCAGTATTTT; CDR3aa: CATQRGGSTDTQYF
j_gene: TRBJ2-7; d_gene: TRBD2; v_gene: TRBV28; abundance: few; CDR3nt: TGTGCCAGCAGTCCGCGTCTGGACGGGGGGTATTACGAGCAGTACTTC; CDR3aa: CASSPRLDGGYYEQYF
j_gene: TRBJ2-5; d_gene: NA; v_gene: TRBV6-1; abundance: once; CDR3nt: TGTGCCAGCCCCCGCGGAGAGACCCAGTACTTC; CDR3aa: CASPRGETQYF
j_gene: TRBJ1-5; d_gene: NA; v_gene: TRBV2; abundance: NA; CDR3nt: TGTGCCAGCAGTGAAGGGGCGGAGGTACCCCAGCATTTT; CDR3aa: CASSEGAEVPQHF
j_gene: TRBJ1-1; d_gene: NA; v_gene: TRBV7-2; abundance: NA; CDR3nt: TGTGCCAGCAGCTCTGGATACGGACAGAATGAAGCTTTCTTT; CDR3aa: CASSSGYGQNEAFF
j_gene: TRBJ2-1; d_gene: TRBD2; v_gene: TRBV6-5; abundance: NA; CDR3nt: TGTGCCAGCAGTTCTCTCGGGGGGGGATACAATGAGCAGTTCTTC; CDR3aa: CASSSLGGGYNEQFF
j_gene: TRBJ2-1; d_gene: TRBD2; v_gene: TRBV9; abundance: NA; CDR3nt: TGTGCCAGCAGCGCCCAAACTAGCGGGGGTTCCCTTCCTAGCTCCTACAATGAGCAGTTCTTC; CDR3aa: CASSAQTSGGSLPSSYNEQFF
j_gene: TRBJ2-2; d_gene: NA; v_gene: TRBV27; abundance: NA; CDR3nt: TGTGCCAGCAGTTTTCTTACCGGGGAGCTGTTTTTT; CDR3aa: CASSFLTGELFF
j_gene: TRBJ2-7; d_gene: NA; v_gene: TRBV14; abundance: once; CDR3nt: TGTGCCAGCAGCCTCCTGCCCTCCTACGAGCAGTACTTC; CDR3aa: CASSLLPSYEQYF
j_gene: TRBJ2-5; d_gene: TRBD1; v_gene: TRBV7-2; abundance: NA; CDR3nt: TGTGCCAGCAGCCGACGCAGGGGGCGGGAGACCCAGTACTTC; CDR3aa: CASSRRRGRETQYF
j_gene: TRBJ2-3; d_gene: NA; v_gene: TRBV7-2; abundance: NA; CDR3nt: TGTGCCAGCAGCTTAGCGCCAGGGAGCACAGATACGCAGTATTTT; CDR3aa: CASSLAPGSTDTQYF
j_gene: TRBJ2-7; d_gene: NA; v_gene: TRBV5-6; abundance: NA; CDR3nt: TGTGCCAGCAGCCCATTACCCTCCTACGAGCAGTACTTC; CDR3aa: CASSPLPSYEQYF
j_gene: TRBJ1-3; d_gene: NA; v_gene: TRBV4-2; abundance: NA; CDR3nt: TGTGCCAGCAGCCAAGATGCGGGGGACGGTGGAAACACCATATATTTT; CDR3aa: CASSQDAGDGGNTIYF
j_gene: TRBJ1-1; d_gene: NA; v_gene: TRBV7-3; abundance: once; CDR3nt: TGTGCCAGCAGCCTGATCAGGGGTGTGAACACTGAAGCTTTCTTT; CDR3aa: CASSLIRGVNTEAFF
j_gene: TRBJ2-2; d_gene: TRBD2; v_gene: TRBV7-3; abundance: NA; CDR3nt: TGTGCCAGCAGCTTAATAGCGGGGGCCCACACCGGGGAGCTGTTTTTT; CDR3aa: CASSLIAGAHTGELFF
j_gene: TRBJ1-6; d_gene: TRBD1; v_gene: TRBV7-9; abundance: NA; CDR3nt: TGTGCCAGCAGCCTCTCCGGGACAGGGTGGGATTCACCCCTCCACTTT; CDR3aa: CASSLSGTGWDSPLHF
j_gene: TRBJ1-5; d_gene: TRBD1; v_gene: TRBV7-8; abundance: NA; CDR3nt: TGTGCCAGCACCGCGGACAGGGTTTTTGATCAGCCCCAGCATTTT; CDR3aa: CASTADRVFDQPQHF
j_gene: TRBJ1-5; d_gene: NA; v_gene: TRBV6-6; abundance: NA; CDR3nt: TGTGCCAGCAGTTACGACGGCAATCAGCCCCAGCATTTT; CDR3aa: CASSYDGNQPQHF
j_gene: TRBJ1-1; d_gene: NA; v_gene: TRBV5-4; abundance: NA; CDR3nt: TGTGCCAGCAGCCTCAGCGGATTCATGAACACTGAAGCTTTCTTT; CDR3aa: CASSLSGFMNTEAFF
j_gene: TRBJ2-1; d_gene: TRBD2; v_gene: TRBV6-5; abundance: NA; CDR3nt: TGTGCCAGCAGAAGCCCGGGGGGAATTGAGCAGTTCTTC; CDR3aa: CASRSPGGIEQFF
j_gene: TRBJ2-1; d_gene: NA; v_gene: TRBV18; abundance: NA; CDR3nt: TGTGCCAGCTCACCACAAAATTTCATAAGCGATGAGCAGTTCTTC; CDR3aa: CASSPQNFISDEQFF
j_gene: TRBJ1-3; d_gene: TRBD1; v_gene: TRBV7-8; abundance: NA; CDR3nt: TGTGCCAGCAGCTTAGGCCCCAGGGGGCAAAGTGGAAACACCATATATTTT; CDR3aa: CASSLGPRGQSGNTIYF
j_gene: TRBJ1-5; d_gene: NA; v_gene: TRBV7-6; abundance: few; CDR3nt: TGTGCCAGCAGCTTACCATCAAGCAATCAGCCCCAGCATTTT; CDR3aa: CASSLPSSNQPQHF
j_gene: TRBJ2-2; d_gene: NA; v_gene: TRBV25-1; abundance: NA; CDR3nt: TGTGCCAGCAGACAGGGCCCCGGGGAGCTGTTTTTT; CDR3aa: CASRQGPGELFF
j_gene: TRBJ1-1; d_gene: NA; v_gene: TRBV5-1; abundance: NA; CDR3nt: TGCGCCAGCAGCTTGGAGGGATCCACTGAAGCTTTCTTT; CDR3aa: CASSLEGSTEAFF
j_gene: TRBJ2-1; d_gene: TRBD1; v_gene: TRBV6-4; abundance: NA; CDR3nt: TGTGCCAGCAGTGATAACCCCGGGACAGGGTCCAATGAGCAGTTCTTC; CDR3aa: CASSDNPGTGSNEQFF
j_gene: TRBJ2-5; d_gene: TRBD1; v_gene: TRBV6-5; abundance: NA; CDR3nt: TGTGCCAGCACCAACCCAGGGGGTGAGACCCAGTACTTC; CDR3aa: CASTNPGGETQYF
j_gene: TRBJ2-1; d_gene: NA; v_gene: TRBV7-9; abundance: NA; CDR3nt: TGTGCCAGCAGCTTAGATATGGAAAATGAGCAGTTCTTC; CDR3aa: CASSLDMENEQFF
j_gene: TRBJ2-1; d_gene: NA; v_gene: TRBV6-6; abundance: NA; CDR3nt: TGTGCCAGCAAGCGATGGGGGTCCTCCTACAATGAGCAGTTCTTC; CDR3aa: CASKRWGSSYNEQFF
j_gene: TRBJ2-7; d_gene: NA; v_gene: TRBV5-6; abundance: once; CDR3nt: TGTGCCAGCAGCCCGGGGGGAACAGGGCTTAACTACGAGCAGTACTTC; CDR3aa: CASSPGGTGLNYEQYF
j_gene: TRBJ2-5; d_gene: NA; v_gene: TRBV13; abundance: once; CDR3nt: TGTGCCAGCAGCTTGCAGGGGAGTGTAGAGACCCAGTACTTC; CDR3aa: CASSLQGSVETQYF
j_gene: TRBJ2-1; d_gene: TRBD2; v_gene: TRBV18; abundance: NA; CDR3nt: TGTGCCAGCTCACCCGGACTAGCGGGGCGGTCCTACAATGAGCAGTTCTTC; CDR3aa: CASSPGLAGRSYNEQFF
j_gene: TRBJ2-7; d_gene: NA; v_gene: TRBV7-2; abundance: NA; CDR3nt: TGTGCCAGCAGCGGGAGGCCCTACGAGCAGTACTTC; CDR3aa: CASSGRPYEQYF
j_gene: TRBJ1-1; d_gene: NA; v_gene: TRBV2; abundance: NA; CDR3nt: TGTGCCAGCACCCCAGGGACCGCTACCTTATGGGCTTTCTTT; CDR3aa: CASTPGTATLWAFF
j_gene: TRBJ2-5; d_gene: NA; v_gene: TRBV4-2; abundance: NA; CDR3nt: TGTGCCAGCAGCCAAGAGAGATGGTCGGTGGAGACCCAGTACTTC; CDR3aa: CASSQERWSVETQYF
j_gene: TRBJ2-6; d_gene: NA; v_gene: TRBV4-2; abundance: once; CDR3nt: TGTGCCAGCAGCCAAGAAGCAGCGGGCTCTGGGGCCAACGTCCTGACTTTC; CDR3aa: CASSQEAAGSGANVLTF
j_gene: TRBJ1-6; d_gene: NA; v_gene: TRBV2; abundance: once; CDR3nt: TGTGCCAGCAGTGAAGTAGTGGGCGGCGGGGTGAATTCACCCCTCCACTTT; CDR3aa: CASSEVVGGGVNSPLHF
j_gene: TRBJ2-1; d_gene: NA; v_gene: TRBV5-6; abundance: NA; CDR3nt: TGTGCCAGCAGCCAACGCGCGGGCGGGGATGAGCAGTTCTTC; CDR3aa: CASSQRAGGDEQFF
j_gene: TRBJ2-7; d_gene: NA; v_gene: TRBV5-1; abundance: few; CDR3nt: TGCGCCAGCAGCTTCATTACGTACTACGAGCAGTACTTC; CDR3aa: CASSFITYYEQYF
j_gene: TRBJ2-1; d_gene: TRBD1; v_gene: TRBV10-3; abundance: NA; CDR3nt: TGTGCCACGTCAACAGGGGTCTACAATGAGCAGTTCTTC; CDR3aa: CATSTGVYNEQFF
j_gene: TRBJ1-2; d_gene: NA; v_gene: TRBV5-1; abundance: NA; CDR3nt: TGCGCCAGCAGCCCAGCGGCGGGTCACTATGGCTACACCTTC; CDR3aa: CASSPAAGHYGYTF
j_gene: TRBJ2-7; d_gene: TRBD1; v_gene: TRBV11-2; abundance: NA; CDR3nt: TGTGCCAGCAGCTTAGGACAGGGGTCCGAGCAGTACTTC; CDR3aa: CASSLGQGSEQYF
j_gene: TRBJ1-4; d_gene: NA; v_gene: TRBV25-1; abundance: NA; CDR3nt: TGTGCCATACAGGGTGGCGGAGAAAAACTGTTTTTT; CDR3aa: CAIQGGGEKLFF
j_gene: TRBJ2-5; d_gene: NA; v_gene: TRBV11-2; abundance: NA; CDR3nt: TGTGCCAGCAGTGAGGGGTGGGGGACCCAGTACTTC; CDR3aa: CASSEGWGTQYF
j_gene: TRBJ1-6; d_gene: TRBD1; v_gene: TRBV27; abundance: NA; CDR3nt: TGTGCCAGCAGTCTGGGACAGGGGAATTCACCCCTCCACTTT; CDR3aa: CASSLGQGNSPLHF
j_gene: TRBJ1-2; d_gene: NA; v_gene: TRBV2; abundance: NA; CDR3nt: TGTGCCAGCAGGCAACAGTTCAACTATGGCTACACCTTC; CDR3aa: CASRQQFNYGYTF
j_gene: TRBJ2-7; d_gene: NA; v_gene: TRBV5-6; abundance: NA; CDR3nt: TGTGCCAGCAGCTTTCAGGACATCCCTTTCGAGCAGTACTTC; CDR3aa: CASSFQDIPFEQYF
j_gene: TRBJ2-2; d_gene: NA; v_gene: TRBV5-1; abundance: NA; CDR3nt: TGCGCCAGCAGCTTAAGACCAGGGAACACCGGGGAGCTGTTTTTT; CDR3aa: CASSLRPGNTGELFF
j_gene: TRBJ1-2; d_gene: TRBD1; v_gene: TRBV6-5; abundance: few; CDR3nt: TGTGCCAGCAGCAAGACAGGGGGCCGTGGCTACACCTTC; CDR3aa: CASSKTGGRGYTF
j_gene: TRBJ1-1; d_gene: NA; v_gene: TRBV19; abundance: NA; CDR3nt: TGTGCCAGTAGTAATAGGGTAGGGATTAACACTGAAGCTTTCTTT; CDR3aa: CASSNRVGINTEAFF